The next 2 T cell receptor beta chains were all read from a single sample in a study of Graves' ophthalmopathy and Graves' hyperthyroidism. For repertoire sequencing, the TCR beta CDR3 regions were amplified from RNA transcripts. Second-round multiplex PCR came after first-round RT-PCR with HTBI primers. One entry per CDR3 protein, called by TCRdb with MiXCR from the multiplex PCR reads. Of some 380,000 distinct CDR3 sequences listed, 15% are singletons. What was sequenced was peripheral blood. The receptors come from a woman under 30 with stable Graves' hyperthyroidism.

The chain carries TRBV30 and TRBJ1-5; no clear D gene. Trimming left V 0 bases short and J 6 bases short, with 6 bases between. Germline CDR1 GTSNPN, CDR2 SVGIG (reference sequence). The CDR3 totals 12 residues. The CDR3 loop reads CAWSVGSQPQHF. In DNA, the CDR3 is TGTGCCTGGAGTGTAGGGAGTCAGCCCCAGCATTTT.

This clonotype was detected ten times or more. The chain carries TRBV13 and TRBJ2-7; possibly TRBD1 or TRBD2 for D (5 bases each). Trimming removed 5 bases from V and 6 bases from J, with 11 bases in between. CDR1 is PRHDT and CDR2 is FYEKMQ in the germline V gene (reference sequence). The CDR3 loop spans 12 amino acids. In DNA, the CDR3 is TGTGCCAGCAGCGGGGGAACGGGCGAGCAGTACTTC. This sequence encodes CASSGGTGEQYF.